The TCR beta chain under discussion was sequenced for a study of human T cells and chemical hapten exposure. Study-level information: Across samples, TCR yields varied, mostly owing to small differences in pooled library volumes.

This clonotype was recorded at least ten times. This CDR3 is built from 15 residues. Trimming left V 4 bases short and J 1 base short, with 12 bases between. Germline loops: CDR1 MNHEY, CDR2 SMNVEV (reference sequence). Time point defined: pre-sensitization, week 0. Treatment reported: therapeutic diphenylcyclopropenone sensitization with weekly scalp DPC. Blood draws came before every patch-test application. The study drew its donors from alopecia patients who were 18 to 70 years old and suitable for DPC. TCRdb reanalysed the RACE reads using MiXCR and keeps one entry per CDR3 protein. The table has approximately 320,000 distinct CDR3 sequences, 4.5% to 5.5% seen once.

The receptor comes from a woman aged 18 to 35 with alopecia areata. Some clones in this sample may be carry-over from other donors' samples. V usage is TRBV27 and J usage is TRBJ2-3, with D perhaps matching TRBD2 (5 bases). Sequenced here: whole blood, sampled in connection with sensitization to the hapten diphenylcyclopropenone (DPC). The CDR3 region is CASSSPLGGTDTQYF. In nucleotides, the CDR3 is TGTGCCAGCAGTTCACCTCTCGGGGGCACAGATACGCAGTATTTT.